The entry that follows covers one TCR beta chain sequence. This specimen belongs to a study of blood T cell repertoires in COVID-19. The method was immunoSEQ multiplex PCR; TCRdb's version includes in-frame clones alone and lacks a portion of them. The sample has about 280,000 clones, roughly 85% seen once; the top ten hold about 5.1%. From germline, CDR1 is SQVTM and CDR2 ANQGSEA. CDR3 length equals 13 residues. Trimming shortened V by 6 bases and J by 2 bases, and 13 bases separated the two germline ends. Sequencing was performed on peripheral blood. This clonotype originated in a man aged 45 to 65 with active or convalescent COVID-19. The chain has TRBV29-1 and TRBJ1-1; maybe TRBD1 (5 bases). CDR3: CSVLKGINTEAFF. CDR3 sequence (DNA): TGCAGCGTACTAAAGGGGATAAACACTGAAGCTTTCTTT. Complete variable domain (other parts from reference TRBV29-1 and TRBJ1-1): SAVISQKPSRDICQRGTSLTIQCQVDSQVTMMFWYRQQPGQSLTLIATANQGSEATYESGFVIDKFPISRPNLTFSTLTVSNMSPEDSSIYLCSVLKGINTEAFFGQGTRLTVV.